This T cell receptor beta chain was observed in a study of T cells after somatic rescue of genetic block. The method was immunoSEQ multiplex PCR; TCRdb's version includes in-frame clones alone and lacks a portion of them. This sample has about 68,000 clones; 80% to 95% occur once, and the top ten carry approximately 2.9%. CDR3 length: 18 residues. Germline values: CDR1 SGHRS, CDR2 YFSETQ. V lost 3 bases to trimming and J lost 0 bases, with 19 bases between them. This receptor was taken from a man aged 35 to 55. This chain links TRBV5-1 with TRBJ2-4; tentative D call: TRBD2 (6 bases). The material sequenced was peripheral blood mononuclear cells (PBMCs). The CDR3: CASSSFVLGEVAKNIQYF. The CDR3, as DNA: TGCGCCAGCAGCTCTTTTGTTTTGGGGGAGGTAGCCAAAAACATTCAGTACTTC.